The following is a TCR beta chain sequence with its context. Some clones are missing from TCRdb's copy, which holds only in-frame ones; the method was immunoSEQ multiplex PCR. This table holds 35,000 to 45,000 clones, almost 85% found once. This sample stems from a study of blood T cell repertoires in COVID-19. Germline lookup yields CDR1 SNHLY and CDR2 FYNNEI. The CDR3 covers 14 residues. Trimming took 2 bases from V and 3 from J, leaving 9 bases between them. The chain has TRBV2 and TRBJ2-3, with D maybe TRBD1 (6 bases). The TCR comes from a human donor in a cohort sampled during active COVID-19. The sample comprised peripheral blood. The CDR3 nucleotides are TGTGCCAGCAGTGAACAGGGGTTGACAGATACGCAGTATTTT. As protein: CASSEQGLTDTQYF.